The rows below give T cell receptor beta chains drawn from one sample of a study of regulatory T cells in long-lasting Graves disease. From the multiplex PCR reads, TCRdb called clonotypes with MiXCR, one entry per CDR3 protein. Of 600,000 to 800,000 distinct CDR3 sequences listed, about 30% are singletons. The input for sequencing was peripheral blood mononuclear cells (PBMCs), taken when the disease was refractory, from a patient treated with antithyroid drugs. These receptor sequences come from a female donor with Graves disease. Each CDR3 is given with its conserved first and last residue. A D gene is named only where the DNA matches it firmly. A row's size may be missing; if present it is once, few, many or a size class.

v_gene	len	d_gene	abundance	j_gene	CDR3nt	CDR3aa
TRBV3-1	16	-	-	TRBJ1-1	TGTGCCAGCAGCCAACGGGGACTCCACATGAACACTGAAGCTTTCTTT	CASSQRGLHMNTEAFF
TRBV7-3	15	-	few	TRBJ1-1	TGTGCCAGCAGCTTATTGGGCGGGAGTCGCACTGAAGCTTTCTTT	CASSLLGGSRTEAFF
TRBV20-1	13	-	once	TRBJ2-7	TGCAGTGCCTTAAAGGGTCCCGGTTACGAGCAGTACTTC	CSALKGPGYEQYF
TRBV11-2	14	-	-	TRBJ1-1	TGTGCCAGCAGCTTACGGGCCAGTGACACTGAAGCTTTCTTT	CASSLRASDTEAFF
TRBV29-1	16	-	-	TRBJ1-4	TGCAGCGCCCAGTCAGGGCTAATGGGGATTGGTGAAAAACTGTTTTTT	CSAQSGLMGIGEKLFF
TRBV28	15	-	-	TRBJ2-7	TGTGCCAGCAGCTTCGTCGCTACCAACACCTACGAGCAGTACTTC	CASSFVATNTYEQYF
TRBV12-3/TRBV12-4	16	TRBD2	few	TRBJ2-2	TGTGCCAGCAGTTTTGAAGCGGGGGGTAACACCGGGGAGCTGTTTTTT	CASSFEAGGNTGELFF
TRBV27	14	-	many	TRBJ1-1	TGTGCCAGCAGTCCAACAGGGTTGCGTGCTGAAGCTTTCTTT	CASSPTGLRAEAFF
TRBV12-3/TRBV12-4	16	-	-	TRBJ2-2	TGTGCCAGCAGTTTCCGGGACTCTCCGAACACCGGGGAGCTGTTTTTT	CASSFRDSPNTGELFF
TRBV12-3/TRBV12-4	15	-	-	TRBJ1-3	TGTGCCAGCAGTGGATCACAGGGTTCTGGAAACACCATATATTTT	CASSGSQGSGNTIYF
TRBV12-3/TRBV12-4	15	-	-	TRBJ2-4	TGTGCCAGCAGCTTCAGGGCGCTAGCCAAAAACATTCAGTACTTC	CASSFRALAKNIQYF
TRBV7-9	16	-	-	TRBJ2-5	TGTGCCAGCAGCCGTAAGCGCATGCAGCAGCAAGAGACCCAGTACTTC	CASSRKRMQQQETQYF
TRBV7-9	15	-	-	TRBJ2-1	TGTGCCAGCAGTTTTGCGGGACTCTCCTACAATGAGCAGTTCTTC	CASSFAGLSYNEQFF
TRBV5-1	17	TRBD1	-	TRBJ1-5	TGCGCCAGCAGCTTGGGTCCCGGACAGGGGGGCAATCAGCCCCAGCATTTT	CASSLGPGQGGNQPQHF
TRBV28	13	-	few	TRBJ1-1	TGTGCCAGCAGGTTCGGACTGAACACTGAAGCTTTCTTT	CASRFGLNTEAFF
TRBV12-3/TRBV12-4	13	TRBD1	many	TRBJ2-5	TGTGCCAGCAGTGACAGGGGGCGGGAGACCCAGTACTTC	CASSDRGRETQYF
TRBV27	15	-	-	TRBJ2-5	TGTGCCAGCAATGTCAACCAGCAGGGGCTAGAGACCCAGTACTTC	CASNVNQQGLETQYF
TRBV27	18	-	-	TRBJ2-7	TGTGCCAGCAGTCCCCCGGGACCCCCCAGACCTTGCTCCTACGAGCAGTACTTC	CASSPPGPPRPCSYEQYF
TRBV12-3/TRBV12-4	14	-	many	TRBJ1-4	TGTGCCAGCAGCCCGACAAGTTCCGGCGAAAAACTGTTTTTT	CASSPTSSGEKLFF
TRBV10-3	14	-	-	TRBJ1-2	TGTGCCATCAGGGGGACGGCAGGGGACTATGGCTACACCTTC	CAIRGTAGDYGYTF
TRBV4-2	15	TRBD2	-	TRBJ2-7	TGTGCCAGCAGCCAAGCGGGAGGGAGGGGATACGAGCAGTACTTC	CASSQAGGRGYEQYF
TRBV28	13	-	-	TRBJ2-3	TGTGCCAGCGCTACCCAGGGGACAGATACGCAGTATTTT	CASATQGTDTQYF
TRBV12-3/TRBV12-4	14	-	-	TRBJ2-3	TGTGCCAGCAGTTTAGTTGGGAACACAGATACGCAGTATTTT	CASSLVGNTDTQYF
TRBV7-6	16	TRBD2	once	TRBJ2-5	TGTGCCAGCAGCCCGACTAGCGGGAGGTATAAAGAGACCCAGTACTTC	CASSPTSGRYKETQYF
TRBV11-2	15	TRBD1	few	TRBJ1-2	TGTGCCAGCAGCTTAGCGACAGGGGGCATCTATGGCTACACCTTC	CASSLATGGIYGYTF
TRBV20-1	15	TRBD1	few	TRBJ1-2	TGCAGTGCCCTAAGGGACAGGGGGTACGGAGATGGCTACACCTTC	CSALRDRGYGDGYTF
TRBV2	13	-	-	TRBJ1-2	TGTGCCAGGGAGAGACAGACTAACTATGGCTACACCTTC	CARERQTNYGYTF